This TCR beta chain came from a study of response to subunit inactivated influenza vaccine (dated by TCRdb to 2016 to 2018). Some background on the complete study: Deep quantitative profiling of the T cell receptor repertoire was used in the study to follow responses to a trivalent subunit inactivated influenza vaccine. Results the study describes overall, beyond this receptor: The authors suggested that each seasonal influenza vaccination may recruit only a limited number of new T cells.

The germline V gene specifies LGHNA as CDR1 and YSLEER as CDR2. Its CDR3 holds 16 amino acids, cysteine through phenylalanine. Only the CDR3 DNA is retained, 48 bases long and in frame from the first base. V loses 2 bases of germline sequence and J loses 4 bases, and the interval between the two ends is 15 bases. This clonotype was seen ten or more times. Its binding antigen is unknown. It has no much larger one-base neighbor in the sample; base qualities were not kept. The library was built by means of RT-PCR. These reads were obtained on an Illumina HiSeq 2500. Clones were called with MiXCR by TCRdb after fastp trimmed the public reads at Q25, and only in-frame beta chains were retained. Rows are combined by CDR3 protein, so each entry shows the most common genes and DNA. The sample profile shows fewer than 250,000 distinct CDR3 sequences; around 14% of them were found once. The ten top clones hold approximately 27% of the sample.

In this chain, TRBV4-3 is recombined with TRBJ2-1, and possibly TRBD2, on 6 matching bases. The sequences come from CD8+ T cells sorted from PBMCs, collected around 5 days after vaccination. The sequence was obtained from a man aged 50-59 years who received an inactivated influenza vaccine. Donor details come from another sample of the same person, matched by shared clones. The CDR3 in this case is CASSQYSGVIYNEQFF. At the DNA level, the sequence is TGCGCCAGCAGCCAATATTCGGGAGTGATATACAATGAGCAGTTCTTC.